The next 14 T cell receptor beta chains were all read from a single sample in a study of blood T cell repertoires in COVID-19. Method: immunoSEQ multiplex PCR; TCRdb's copy keeps in-frame clones and lacks some. This table holds about 70,000 clones, roughly 76% found once. Sequenced sample: peripheral blood. Receptors originate from a woman aged 70-85 years with acute or convalescent COVID-19.

The chain recombines TRBV6-5 with TRBJ1-2; possible D gene TRBD1, 5 bases. Deletions cut 0 bases from V and 8 bases from J, with 13 bases between. Per the germline V gene, CDR1 is MNHEY and CDR2 is SVGAGI. The CDR3 spans 14 residues. CDR3 in DNA: TGTGCCAGCAGTTACTCGGGCAGGGCGGGAGGCTACACCTTC. Translation gives CASSYSGRAGGYTF.

This chain joins TRBV5-5 and TRBJ2-5, with D possibly being TRBD1 (5 bases). V dropped 0 bases and J dropped 5 bases, with 17 bases sitting between them. The CDR3 loop spans 16 amino acids. The germline gives CDR1 SGHKS, CDR2 YYEKEE (reference sequence). The CDR3 nucleotides read TGTGCCAGCAGCTTGGCGTGGCGCAGGGCCTCGGAGACCCAGTACTTC. It specifies CASSLAWRRASETQYF.

The CDR3 coding sequence is TGTGCCACCAGTGATACCGTAGGGCAGGGGGGCACAGATACGCAGTATTTT. Translating gives CATSDTVGQGGTDTQYF. The J gene is TRBJ2-3, the V gene TRBV24-1; 7 bases are a match to TRBD1. The CDR3 is made up of 17 amino acids. The junction had 9 bases not matched to a gene; V was cut back by 3 bases and J by 1 base. Looked up from germline, CDR1 is KGHDR and CDR2 is SFDVKD.

CDR3 sequence: CASTAYNEQFF. The CDR3 DNA sequence: TGCGCCAGCACTGCCTACAATGAGCAGTTCTTC. J is TRBJ2-1 and V is TRBV5-1; D call uncertain. CDR1 and CDR2 from the germline V gene are SGHRS and YFSETQ. The CDR3 totals 11 residues. V was pared by 6 bases and J by 2 bases, with 3 bases between. The variable domain in full, completed from reference TRBV5-1 and TRBJ2-1, reads KAGVTQTPRYLIKTRGQQVTLSCSPISGHRSVSWYQQTPGQGLQFLFEYFSETQRNKGNFPGRFSGRQFSNSRSEMNVSTLELGDSALYLCASTAYNEQFFGPGTRLTVL.

This clone was recorded only once. The V call is TRBV3-1 (or the pseudogene TRBV3-2), the J call TRBJ1-2; 9 bases are shared with TRBD1. The CDR3 is 14 residues long. The V gene's germline CDR1 is LGHDT and CDR2 YNNKEL (reference sequence). Germline trimming cut 1 base from V and 8 bases from J; bases unmatched to any gene: 5. The CDR3 nucleotides read TGTGCCAGCAGCCAAGGGACAGGGGTTTTAGGCTACACCTTC. It codes for CASSQGTGVLGYTF.

The chain recombines TRBV5-1 with TRBJ2-1; 7 bases match TRBD1. The germline CDR1 and CDR2 sequences are SGHRS and YFSETQ. With 2 bases clipped from V and 2 bases from J, the junction kept 4 bases outside the gene matches. The CDR3 sequence is 15 residues long. The CDR3 DNA reads as TGCGCCAGCAGCTTAGGGGGACAGACCTACAATGAGCAGTTCTTC. Translating gives CASSLGGQTYNEQFF. Drawing the rest from reference TRBV5-1 and TRBJ2-1, the complete variable domain is KAGVTQTPRYLIKTRGQQVTLSCSPISGHRSVSWYQQTPGQGLQFLFEYFSETQRNKGNFPGRFSGRQFSNSRSEMNVSTLELGDSALYLCASSLGGQTYNEQFFGPGTRLTVL.

This clone has more than one count but fewer than ten. This chain links TRBV7-9 with TRBJ2-7; no reliable D call. Looked up from germline, CDR1 is SEHNR and CDR2 is FQNEAQ (reference sequence). The CDR3 sequence is 16 residues long. Trimming left V 6 bases short and J 0 bases short, with 18 bases between. CDR3 loop: CASSSSVRETSYEQYF. CDR3 DNA: TGTGCCAGCAGTTCGAGCGTGCGAGAAACCTCCTACGAGCAGTACTTC.

This rearrangement joins TRBV7-9 to TRBJ2-3; D is perhaps TRBD2 (7 bases). Germline V gene sequence: CDR1 SEHNR, CDR2 FQNEAQ (reference sequence). This CDR3 has 15 residues. V dropped 5 bases and J dropped 1 base, with 13 bases sitting between them. CDR3 protein: CASSLKGGGTDTQYF. The CDR3 DNA reads as TGTGCCAGCAGCCTGAAGGGGGGGGGCACAGATACGCAGTATTTT.

The rearrangement joins TRBV19 to TRBJ1-1; no definite D call. CDR1 and CDR2 (germline): LNHDA, SQIVND (reference sequence). The CDR3 consists of 15 residues. Between the trimmed V and J ends, which lost 5 bases and 1 base, there was a span of 14 bases. CDR3 DNA: TGTGCCAGTAGTTCCCCGGGTGGTGGGAACACTGAAGCTTTCTTT. As protein: CASSSPGGGNTEAFF.

This clone appeared a few times. The J gene is TRBJ2-7, the V gene TRBV5-8; 14 nucleotides agree with TRBD2. CDR1 SGHTS and CDR2 YDEGEE come from the germline V gene. Trimming at V came to 3 bases and at J to 2 bases, leaving 4 bases not matched to a gene. The CDR3 extends over 16 amino acids. CDR3 residues: CASSYGTSGSPYEQYF. DNA of the CDR3: TGTGCCAGCAGCTACGGGACTAGCGGGAGTCCCTACGAGCAGTACTTC.

The J gene is TRBJ2-7, the V gene TRBV7-9; D is uncertain. Trimming took off 1 base at V and 0 bases at J, with 13 bases between the two ends. Germline V gene sequence: CDR1 SEHNR, CDR2 FQNEAQ (reference sequence). There are 16 residues in the CDR3. The CDR3 loop reads CASSLVSTGSSYEQYF. The CDR3 DNA reads as TGTGCCAGCAGCTTAGTATCGACGGGTAGCTCCTACGAGCAGTACTTC.

The CDR3 DNA reads as TGTGCCAGCAGCGTAGGGACAGTCAACGAGCAGTACTTC. Amino acid sequence: CASSVGTVNEQYF. This sequence joins TRBV9 and TRBJ2-7, with D perhaps matching TRBD1 (6 bases). The CDR3 contains 13 residues. Germline values: CDR1 SGDLS, CDR2 YYNGEE. Between the trimmed V and J ends, which lost 0 bases and 5 bases, there was a span of 9 bases.

The CDR3 loop reads CASSLTGGLVGYTF. CDR3 sequence (DNA): TGTGCCAGCAGCTTAACAGGGGGACTCGTTGGCTACACCTTC. The chain has TRBV7-6 and TRBJ1-2, with 8 bases fitting TRBD1. CDR3 length: 14 residues. The V gene end was trimmed by 2 bases and the J gene end by 7 bases; junction bases not matched to a gene: 6. Germline-derived CDR1 and CDR2 are SGHVS and FNYEAQ.

J is TRBJ1-1 and V is TRBV29-1; D is undetermined. CDR1 is SQVTM and CDR2 is ANQGSEA in the germline V gene. With 1 base removed from V and 1 base from J, the gap between germline ends came to 16 bases. This CDR3 comprises 16 residues. The DNA for the CDR3 is TGCAGCGTTGAAGCCTTCTTACGGGGAGGGAACACTGAAGCTTTCTTT. Its translation: CSVEAFLRGGNTEAFF.